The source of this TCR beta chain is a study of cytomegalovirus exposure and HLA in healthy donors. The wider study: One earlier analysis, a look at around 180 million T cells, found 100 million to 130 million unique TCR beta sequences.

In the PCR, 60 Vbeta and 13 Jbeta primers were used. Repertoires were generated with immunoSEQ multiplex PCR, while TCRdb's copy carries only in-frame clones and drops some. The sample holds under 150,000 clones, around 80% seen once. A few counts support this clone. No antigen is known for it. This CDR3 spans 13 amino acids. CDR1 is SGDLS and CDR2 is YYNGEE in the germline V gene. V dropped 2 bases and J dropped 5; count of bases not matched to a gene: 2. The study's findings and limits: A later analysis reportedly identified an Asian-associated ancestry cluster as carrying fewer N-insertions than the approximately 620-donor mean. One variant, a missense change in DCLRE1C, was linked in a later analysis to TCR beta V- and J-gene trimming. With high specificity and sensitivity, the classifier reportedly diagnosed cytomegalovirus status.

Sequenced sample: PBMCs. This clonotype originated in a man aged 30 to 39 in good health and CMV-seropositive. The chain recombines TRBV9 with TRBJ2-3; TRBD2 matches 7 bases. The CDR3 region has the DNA TGTGCCAGCAGCGTTACTAGCGTAGATACGCAGTATTTT. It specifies CASSVTSVDTQYF.